The 6 T cell receptor beta chains below were found in one sample sequenced in a study of T cell responses to AZD1222 COVID-19 vaccine (dated by TCRdb to about 2021). What the time point label conveys for this sample: baseline before first vaccination. The library was built by means of the immunoSEQ multiplex PCR assay. TCRdb stores this immuneACCESS table with in-frame sequences only. Part of the clones is absent; in the studies checked, under half of the shortfall reflects unresolved V genes, and no reason is known for the rest. The sample yields 200,000 or so clones; almost 95% were counted once. Under 11% of the sample is taken by the ten largest. The input for sequencing was peripheral blood, taken on day 0 of AZD1222 vaccination. Receptor source: an adult in good health.

The chain links TRBV6-5 to TRBJ2-7; 9 bases align to TRBD1. The germline V gene has CDR1 MNHEY and CDR2 SVGAGI. The junction had 10 bases not matched to a gene; V was cut back by 4 bases and J by 9 bases. The CDR3 loop spans 14 amino acids. This CDR3 is CASSSPLDRGTQYF. The DNA for the CDR3 is TGTGCCAGCAGTTCCCCCTTGGACAGGGGAACGCAGTACTTC.

The gene calls are TRBV6-2 or TRBV6-3 and TRBJ1-2; D call uncertain. The length of the CDR3 is 13 residues. Germline V gene data show CDR1 as MNHEY and CDR2 as SVGEGT. Trimming took off 2 bases at V and 5 bases at J, with 9 bases between the two ends. The CDR3 loop is CASSYISGYGYTF. CDR3 DNA sequence: TGTGCCAGCAGTTACATCTCCGGGTATGGCTACACCTTC.

This sequence joins TRBV29-1 and TRBJ1-1; tentative D call: TRBD1 (6 bases). Germline V gene sequence: CDR1 SQVTM, CDR2 ANQGSEA. The CDR3 is 13 residues long. V was shortened by 4 bases and J by 4 bases, with 13 bases between the two germline ends. The CDR3 loop is CSVAGQGTTEAFF. CDR3 nucleotides: TGCAGCGTTGCGGGCCAGGGGACCACTGAAGCTTTCTTT.

As DNA, the CDR3 is TGTGCCAGCAGCGTAGAAAGTCACACAGATACGCAGTATTTT. Amino acids: CASSVESHTDTQYF. The genes are TRBV9 and TRBJ2-3; D call uncertain. CDR1 and CDR2 from the germline V gene are SGDLS and YYNGEE. V lost 0 bases, J lost 2 bases, and 7 bases lay in between. The CDR3 covers 14 residues. Variable domain in full (rest from reference TRBV9 and TRBJ2-3): DSGVTQTPKHLITATGQRVTLRCSPRSGDLSVYWYQQSLDQGLQFLIQYYNGEERAKGNILERFSAQQFPDLHSELNLSSLELGDSALYFCASSVESHTDTQYFGPGTRLTVL.

J is TRBJ1-1 and V is TRBV19, with 11 bases that match TRBD1. The CDR3 loop spans 15 amino acids. Germline V gene data show CDR1 as LNHDA and CDR2 as SQIVND (reference sequence). Trimming took 5 bases from V and 2 from J; bases not matched to a gene: 4. The CDR3, as DNA: TGTGCCAGTAGTTTCTGGACAGGGGGCAACACTGAAGCTTTCTTT. Protein product: CASSFWTGGNTEAFF.

The rearrangement joins TRBV3-1 (or the pseudogene TRBV3-2) to TRBJ2-1; the match to TRBD1 covers 8 bases. This CDR3 has 16 amino acids. CDR1 and CDR2 (germline): LGHDT, YNNKEL (reference sequence). After removal of 0 bases from V and 5 bases from J, the junction contained 6 bases not matched to a gene. The DNA of the CDR3 is TGTGCCAGCAGCCAAGATCCCAGGGGGCGAAACAATGAGCAGTTCTTC. It specifies CASSQDPRGRNNEQFF.